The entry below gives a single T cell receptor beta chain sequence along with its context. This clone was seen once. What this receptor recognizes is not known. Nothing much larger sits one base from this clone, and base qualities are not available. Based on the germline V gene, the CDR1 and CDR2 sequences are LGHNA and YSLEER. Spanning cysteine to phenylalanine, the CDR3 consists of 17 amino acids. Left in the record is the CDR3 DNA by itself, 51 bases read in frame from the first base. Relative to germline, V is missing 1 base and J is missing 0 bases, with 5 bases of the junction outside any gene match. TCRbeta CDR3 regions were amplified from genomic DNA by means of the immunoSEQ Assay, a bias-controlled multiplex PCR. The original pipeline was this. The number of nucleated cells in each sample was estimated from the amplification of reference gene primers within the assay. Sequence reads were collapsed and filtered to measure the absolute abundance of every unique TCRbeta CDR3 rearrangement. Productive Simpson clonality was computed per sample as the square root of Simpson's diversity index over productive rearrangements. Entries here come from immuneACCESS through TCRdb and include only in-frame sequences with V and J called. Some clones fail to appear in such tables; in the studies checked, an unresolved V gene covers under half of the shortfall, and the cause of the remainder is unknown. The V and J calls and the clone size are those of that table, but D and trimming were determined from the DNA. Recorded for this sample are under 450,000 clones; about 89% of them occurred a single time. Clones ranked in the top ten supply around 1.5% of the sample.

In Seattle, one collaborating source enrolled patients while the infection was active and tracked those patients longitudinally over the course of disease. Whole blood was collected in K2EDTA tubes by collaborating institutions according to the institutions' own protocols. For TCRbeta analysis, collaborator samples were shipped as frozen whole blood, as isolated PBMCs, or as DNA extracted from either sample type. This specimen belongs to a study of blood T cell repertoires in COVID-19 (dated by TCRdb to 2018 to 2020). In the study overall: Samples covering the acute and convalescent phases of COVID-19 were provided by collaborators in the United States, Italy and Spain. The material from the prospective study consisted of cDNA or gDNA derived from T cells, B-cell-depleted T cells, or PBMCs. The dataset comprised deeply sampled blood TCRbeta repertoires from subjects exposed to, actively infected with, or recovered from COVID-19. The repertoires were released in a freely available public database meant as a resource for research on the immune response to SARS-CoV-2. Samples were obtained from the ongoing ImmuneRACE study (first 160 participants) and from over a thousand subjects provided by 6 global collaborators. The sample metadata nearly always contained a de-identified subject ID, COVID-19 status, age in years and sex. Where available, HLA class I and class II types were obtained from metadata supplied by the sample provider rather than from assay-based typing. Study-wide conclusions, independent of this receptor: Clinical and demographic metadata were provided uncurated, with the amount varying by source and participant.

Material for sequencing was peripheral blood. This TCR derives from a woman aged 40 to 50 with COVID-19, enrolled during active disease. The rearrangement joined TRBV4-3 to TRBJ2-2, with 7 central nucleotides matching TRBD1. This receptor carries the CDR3 CASSQVGQGANTGELFF. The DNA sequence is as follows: TGCGCCAGCAGCCAAGTAGGGCAGGGGGCGAACACCGGGGAGCTGTTTTTT.